This T cell receptor beta chain originates from a study of shared clonotypes between healthy human individuals. Broader study findings: Sequencing depth was a factor that was expected to affect clonotype sharing among donors. Relative to their counterparts shared across all four donors, non-shared clonotypes exhibited diminished generation probabilities.

To note about this clone: Its antigen remains unidentified.

In germline, CDR1 is SGHNT, CDR2 YYREEE (reference sequence). The CDR3 extends over 15 amino acids. Trimming cost V 2 bases and J 9 bases, with 15 bases left between them. The naive CD8 subset, CD45RO-negative cells positively selected for CCR7, excluded terminally differentiated effector memory CD45RA+ cells. Genomic DNA from each subset was divided evenly over several immunoSEQ plates. Profiled with immunoSEQ multiplex PCR; TCRdb holds only in-frame clones, not every one. The data hold about 2.1 million clones, with 80% to 95% observed a single time. Specimen: naive CD8+ T cells from PBMCs. The chain employs TRBV5-4 and TRBJ1-6, with D possibly TRBD1 on 5 matching bases. This receptor was obtained from a man in his late teens or twenties in good health. Some clones in this sample may be carry-over from other donors' samples. The CDR3 bases are TGTGCCAGCAGCTTTTTCAGTTCGGGGACTTCACCCCTCCACTTT. This sequence encodes CASSFFSSGTSPLHF. Complete variable domain (other parts from reference TRBV5-4 and TRBJ1-6): ETGVTQSPTHLIKTRGQQVTLRCSSQSGHNTVSWYQQALGQGPQFIFQYYREEENGRGNFPPRFSGLQFPNYSSELNVNALELDDSALYLCASSFFSSGTSPLHFGNGTRLTVT.